These 14 T cell receptor beta chains came from one sample sequenced in a study of siplizumab effects on memory and regulatory T cells. The method was immunoSEQ multiplex PCR; TCRdb's version includes in-frame clones alone and lacks a portion of them. The sample records 50,000 to 55,000 clones, more than 85% being singletons. Material for sequencing was CD8+ T cells sorted from blood. These receptors came from a human donor in good health.

This clone was detected only once. The CDR3 sequence: CASRMVGIHLNTEAFF. Here the CDR3 DNA reads TGCGCCAGCAGGATGGTTGGGATACACTTGAACACTGAAGCTTTCTTT. The chain carries TRBV5-1 and TRBJ1-1; unclear D gene. The germline CDR1 and CDR2 sequences are SGHRS and YFSETQ. V was cut by 5 bases and J by 0 bases, with 17 bases left in between. CDR3 length: 16 amino acids. Full variable domain (missing parts from reference TRBV5-1 and TRBJ1-1): KAGVTQTPRYLIKTRGQQVTLSCSPISGHRSVSWYQQTPGQGLQFLFEYFSETQRNKGNFPGRFSGRQFSNSRSEMNVSTLELGDSALYLCASRMVGIHLNTEAFFGQGTRLTVV.

The rearrangement uses TRBV6-1 and TRBJ1-2, with D hard to call. Germline CDR1 is MNHNS and CDR2 is SASEGT. The V and J ends lost 2 bases and 5 bases respectively, with 9 bases between them. The CDR3 extends over 13 amino acids. The CDR3 nucleotides read TGTGCCAGCAGTGAATACAAGGCTTATGGCTACACCTTC. It codes for CASSEYKAYGYTF.

This clone was seen just once. This chain connects TRBV4-1 to TRBJ1-1; D is ambiguous. This CDR3 is built from 15 residues. Trimming took off 4 bases at V and 2 bases at J, with 14 bases between the two ends. Germline V gene sequence: CDR1 MGHRA, CDR2 YSYEKL. CDR3 nucleotide sequence: TGCGCCAGCAGCCGCCTTACGGAATCTAACACTGAAGCTTTCTTT. Translation gives CASSRLTESNTEAFF.

This rearrangement joins TRBV27 to TRBJ2-7; 9 bases are a match to TRBD2. The junction had 5 bases not matched to a gene; V was cut back by 0 bases and J by 5 bases. The CDR3 contains 15 residues. The germline CDR1 and CDR2 sequences are MNHEY and SMNVEV (reference sequence). CDR3 in DNA: TGTGCCAGCAGTTTATCGACTAGCGGTATCCACGAGCAGTACTTC. This encodes CASSLSTSGIHEQYF.

The genes are TRBV28 and TRBJ2-7; D possibly uses TRBD1 or TRBD2 (6 bases each). The length of the CDR3 is 14 residues. The germline CDR1 and CDR2 sequences are MDHEN and SYDVKM. V lost 11 bases and J 2 bases, leaving 19 bases between the germline ends. CDR3 in amino acids: CAVTGAGIAYEQYF. The CDR3 DNA follows: TGTGCCGTTACGGGGGCCGGTATAGCCTACGAGCAGTACTTC. The full variable domain, rest sourced from reference TRBV28 and TRBJ2-7, is DVKVTQSSRYLVKRTGEKVFLECVQDMDHENMFWYRQDPGLGLRLIYFSYDVKMKEKGDIPEGYSVSREKKERFSLILESASTNQTSMYLCAVTGAGIAYEQYFGPGTRLTVT.

J is TRBJ2-5 and V is TRBV4-1; possibly TRBD2 for D (6 bases). V dropped 1 base and J dropped 5 bases, with 8 bases sitting between them. CDR1 is MGHRA, CDR2 YSYEKL, per germline. CDR3 size: 13 residues. The CDR3 is CASSQVAGETQYF. The CDR3 nucleotides are TGCGCCAGCAGCCAAGTGGCGGGGGAGACCCAGTACTTC.

V gene TRBV19 combines with J gene TRBJ1-4; maybe TRBD1 (5 bases). There are 14 residues in the CDR3. Germline-derived CDR1 and CDR2 are LNHDA and SQIVND (reference sequence). The V end was cut by 5 bases, the J end by 4 bases, with 11 bases between. Written as DNA, the CDR3 is TGTGCCAGTAGTCCGCGGGGCTATAATGAAAAACTGTTTTTT. It translates to CASSPRGYNEKLFF.

This clone was detected once. The chain uses TRBV7-9 and TRBJ2-5; no reliable D call. There are 12 residues in the CDR3. V shed 0 bases and J shed 1 base, with 0 bases lying between them. Germline CDR1 is SEHNR and CDR2 is FQNEAQ (reference sequence). The CDR3 here is CASSLAQETQYF. CDR3 in DNA: TGTGCCAGCAGCTTAGCCCAAGAGACCCAGTACTTC.

The J gene is TRBJ2-2, the V gene TRBV5-1, with 8 bases that match TRBD2. The CDR3 totals 17 residues. Germline V gives CDR1 SGHRS, CDR2 YFSETQ. V shed 1 base, J shed 0 bases, and the junction held 5 bases outside the gene matches. CDR3 in amino acids: CASSLSLAGPNTGELFF. CDR3 sequence (DNA): TGCGCCAGCAGCTTGAGTCTAGCGGGCCCGAACACCGGGGAGCTGTTTTTT.

The genes are TRBV14 and TRBJ2-7; D call uncertain. Trimming removed 1 base from V and 2 bases from J, with 12 bases in between. Germline V CDR1 and CDR2: SGHDN, FVKESK. The CDR3 length is 15 residues. DNA of the CDR3: TGTGCCAGCAGCCAAGGCTTCGGGTCTGCCTACGAGCAGTACTTC. This translates into CASSQGFGSAYEQYF. The full variable domain, rest sourced from reference TRBV14 and TRBJ2-7, is EAGVTQFPSHSVIEKGQTVTLRCDPISGHDNLYWYRRVMGKEIKFLLHFVKESKQDESGMPNNRFLAERTGGTYSTLKVQPAELEDSGVYFCASSQGFGSAYEQYFGPGTRLTVT.

The chain carries TRBV5-5 and TRBJ2-2; TRBD1 matches 10 bases. Germline V CDR1 and CDR2: SGHKS, YYEKEE (reference sequence). The CDR3 has 16 residues. Trimming at V came to 4 bases and at J to 3 bases, leaving 6 bases not matched to a gene. The CDR3 nucleotides are TGTGCCAGCAGCGTTGGACAGGGGGTATACACCGGGGAGCTGTTTTTT. As protein: CASSVGQGVYTGELFF.

V usage is TRBV27 and J usage is TRBJ1-2, with D perhaps matching TRBD1 (5 bases). CDR1 is MNHEY, CDR2 SMNVEV, per germline (reference sequence). Between the trimmed V and J ends, which lost 6 bases and 4 bases, there was a span of 12 bases. The CDR3 spans 13 residues. The CDR3: CASRIDRSYGYTF. The CDR3 nucleotides read TGTGCCAGCAGGATCGACAGAAGCTATGGCTACACCTTC.

V usage is TRBV6-1 and J usage is TRBJ2-3, with D possibly being TRBD2 (6 bases). The ends were cut back, 3 bases at V and 3 bases at J, with 16 bases in the middle. CDR1 is MNHNS and CDR2 is SASEGT in the germline V gene. This CDR3 has 16 residues. CDR3 sequence reads: CASSDAGISVTDTQYF. The CDR3 DNA reads TGTGCCAGCAGTGACGCGGGGATCTCTGTAACAGATACGCAGTATTTT.

V and J are TRBV5-6 and TRBJ2-7; 7 nucleotides match TRBD1. Per germline, CDR1 SGHDT and CDR2 YYEEEE. Trimming removed 0 bases from V and 3 bases from J; junction bases left unmatched: 3. This CDR3 region has 14 residues. The CDR3 loop is CASSLEGQVYEQYF. In DNA form, the CDR3 reads TGTGCCAGCAGCTTGGAAGGACAGGTCTACGAGCAGTACTTC.